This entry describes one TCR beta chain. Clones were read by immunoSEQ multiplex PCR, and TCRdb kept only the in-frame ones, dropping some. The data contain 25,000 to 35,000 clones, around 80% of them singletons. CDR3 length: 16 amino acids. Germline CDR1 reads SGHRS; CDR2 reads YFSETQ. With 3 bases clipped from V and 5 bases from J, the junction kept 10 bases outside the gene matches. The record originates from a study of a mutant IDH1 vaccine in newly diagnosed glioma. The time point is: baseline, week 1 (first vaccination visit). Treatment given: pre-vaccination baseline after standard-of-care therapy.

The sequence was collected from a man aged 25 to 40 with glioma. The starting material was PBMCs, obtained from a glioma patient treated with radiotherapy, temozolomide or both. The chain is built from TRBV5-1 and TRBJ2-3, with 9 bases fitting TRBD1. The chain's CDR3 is CASSSGTGFSGDTQYF. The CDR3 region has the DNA TGCGCCAGCAGCTCCGGGACAGGGTTCAGCGGAGATACGCAGTATTTT.